The T cell receptor beta chain described here comes from a study of T cell repertoires in aging, cancer and after chemotherapy (dated by TCRdb to about 2019). Context from the whole study: Donors spanned six age groups from 30 or younger to 70 or older, with at least three individuals per group. A cohort of roughly 220 cancer patients (around 93 with hematological and roughly 120 with solid cancers) was assembled, and 95 to 100 healthy donors were included as a reference group. To look at immunoaging and at how T cells reconstitute after chemotherapy, the study profiled TCR beta repertoires in peripheral blood from both healthy donors and cancer patients. Roughly 9.6 million TCR reads were contained in the full dataset. TCR repertoires from healthy donor controls were recorded over periods of several months to years and showed clear clonal overlap between repeated samplings. General study outcomes and caveats: According to the authors, the repertoire data do not allow conclusions to be drawn about immunological memory after chemotherapy. Significantly lower blood TCR diversity and higher clonality were observed in untreated patients with hematological or solid cancers than in age-matched healthy donors. In healthy donors, the decline in TCR diversity with age was mainly explained by loss of richness, whereas in cancer patients loss of evenness was also found to contribute. In both cancer cohorts, median generation probability rose over the chemotherapy interval, which suggests that the repertoire was reconstituted through rebound thymic output.

Multiplex touch-down PCR with a mixed TRB-A/B primer pool was used to amplify rearranged TRB sequences covering the V, D and J segments. Illumina adapters and sample indices were attached to the amplicons in two consecutive PCR reactions using Phusion HS II polymerase. Amplicons were gel-purified with the NucleoSpin Gel and PCR Clean-up kit, then checked with Qubit and an Agilent 2100 Bioanalyzer. Sequencing of the libraries was done on an Illumina MiSeq with paired-end, single-indexed 600-cycle runs. In the authors' own workflow: MiXCR versions 2.12 and 3.0.5 were used to process TRB sequences. Each unique CDR3 nucleotide sequence was treated as one clone, and only productive sequences with two or more reads were kept. The repertoire metrics were Shannon diversity, evenness, clonality (defined as one minus evenness), and alpha-parameterized diversity profiles covering alpha 0 to 5. The IGoR algorithm was used to compute generation probabilities of clones in paired pre- and post-chemotherapy samples. TCRdb reworked the public reads: Q25 trimming with fastp, MiXCR clone assembly, productive beta chains retained. CDR3 protein duplicates are merged, each entry listing the most common genes and DNA. The V and J calls shown here were made by TCRdb, not taken from the authors' results. In all, the sample holds about 7,100 distinct CDR3 sequences, and about 38% of those were seen once. The ten most abundant clones make up less than 5% of the sample.

Genomic DNA extracted from peripheral blood, rather than sorted cells or RNA, was used as the source for amplification of TCR beta rearrangements. The CDR3 sequence holds 15 residues, the cysteine and phenylalanine included. Only CDR3 DNA remains: 45 bases, in frame from the first base. The germline V gene sets CDR1 to SGHRS and CDR2 to YFSETQ. V was cut back by 0 bases and J by 8 bases, leaving a gap of 14 bases between them. With regard to this clonotype: No antigen is known for it. Within one base of it there is no much larger clone, and no base qualities were kept.

The V and J genes are TRBV5-1 and TRBJ1-4; a tentative D call is TRBD1 (5 bases match). The TCR originated in a human donor in good health. Sequenced: blood. CDR3 region: CASSLDRGDNEKLFF. The base sequence is TGCGCCAGCAGCTTGGATCGGGGGGATAACGAAAAACTGTTTTTT.